What follows are 28 T cell receptor beta chains derived from one specimen sequenced in a study of OX40 agonist ivuxolimab in advanced cancers. This table comes from immunoSEQ multiplex PCR, and its TCRdb copy is limited to in-frame clones, with some not included. The table includes approximately 100,000 clones, 90% detected once. Sequencing used CD4+ or CD8+ T cells sorted from blood, obtained in a trial of the OX40 agonist ivuxolimab. These receptors all come from an adult with an advanced solid tumor such as melanoma, head and neck, liver or kidney cancer.

The genes are TRBV4-2 and TRBJ1-3; 9 bases are shared with TRBD1. CDR3 length: 20 residues. Per germline, CDR1 LGHNA and CDR2 YNFKEQ. With 4 bases clipped from V and 4 bases from J, the junction kept 20 bases outside the gene matches. CDR3 residues: CASSRRTQGETGGVGNTIYF. The CDR3 coding sequence is TGTGCCAGCAGCCGACGTACCCAGGGGGAGACAGGGGGTGTGGGAAACACCATATATTTT.

The V and J genes are TRBV2 and TRBJ2-1, with 8 bases identical to TRBD2. CDR3 length: 16 residues. Looked up from germline, CDR1 is SNHLY and CDR2 is FYNNEI. V lost 8 bases, J lost 5 bases, and 14 bases stayed unmatched. The CDR3 DNA sequence: TGTGCCAGCTCAAGAAAGCGGGAGATGGTCAACAATGAGCAGTTCTTC. Amino acid sequence: CASSRKREMVNNEQFF.

The rearrangement uses TRBV5-1 and TRBJ2-5; D gene uncertain. Per germline, CDR1 SGHRS and CDR2 YFSETQ. Between the trimmed V and J ends, which lost 4 bases and 1 base, there was a span of 14 bases. The CDR3 extends over 15 amino acids. The DNA of the CDR3 is TGCGCCAGCAGCCCTTTGTTAGCAACCCAAGAGACCCAGTACTTC. As protein: CASSPLLATQETQYF.

With regard to this clone: The germline gene is not matched at one end of the junction; a read error may be the cause. This chain links TRBV10-3 with TRBJ1-5, with no clear D. Germline values: CDR1 ENHRY, CDR2 SYGVKD. The CDR3 runs 13 residues. CDR3 DNA sequence: TGTGCCATCAGTAGGGAGAAAAATCTGCCCCAGCATTTT. Protein product: CAISREKNLPQHF.

The chain links TRBV11-2 to TRBJ2-7; weak D call: TRBD1 (6 bases). The CDR3 has 17 amino acids. The V gene lost 4 bases and the J gene lost 1 base, with 20 bases spanning the gap. CDR1 is SGHAT and CDR2 is FQNNGV in the germline V gene. The CDR3 sequence is CASSSPPDRRLSYEQYF. The CDR3 DNA follows: TGTGCCAGCAGCTCCCCTCCCGACAGGCGTCTTTCCTACGAGCAGTACTTC.

The V call is TRBV5-1, the J call TRBJ2-7; no reliable D call. Per the germline V gene, CDR1 is SGHRS and CDR2 is YFSETQ. The CDR3 extends over 13 amino acids. V gave up 1 base and J gave up 4 bases, with 9 bases separating them. The CDR3 is CASSLLQSYEQYF. The CDR3 DNA follows: TGCGCCAGCAGCTTGCTACAGAGTTACGAGCAGTACTTC.

V and J are TRBV7-7 and TRBJ2-1; D not resolved. The V and J ends lost 1 base and 10 bases respectively, with 11 bases between them. CDR3 length: 13 residues. CDR1 SSHAT and CDR2 FNYEAQ come from the germline V gene (reference sequence). The CDR3 DNA follows: TGTGCCAGCAGCTTAGACCGGTCGGCGGAGCAGTTCTTC. As protein: CASSLDRSAEQFF.

This rearrangement joins TRBV5-4 to TRBJ2-3, with 9 bases matching TRBD1. The CDR3 has 15 amino acids. Trimming at V came to 5 bases and at J to 3 bases, leaving 7 bases not matched to a gene. In germline, CDR1 is SGHNT, CDR2 YYREEE (reference sequence). The CDR3 region is CASRTGGGGTDTQYF. DNA of the CDR3: TGTGCCAGCAGGACAGGGGGAGGTGGAACAGATACGCAGTATTTT.

The DNA of the CDR3 is TGCAGCGTTGATCAGGGGGGGTGGAACACTGAAGCTTTCTTT. Protein: CSVDQGGWNTEAFF. V is TRBV29-1 and J is TRBJ1-1, with 7 bases that match TRBD1. J lost 1 base, V lost 3 bases, and 5 bases had no gene match. The CDR3 has 14 amino acids. Germline CDR1 reads SQVTM; CDR2 reads ANQGSEA.

The chain recombines TRBV28 with TRBJ1-5, with D possibly matching TRBD1 (6 bases). Germline V gives CDR1 MDHEN, CDR2 SYDVKM. V lost 7 bases to trimming and J lost 0 bases, with 13 bases between them. CDR3 length: 15 residues. Here the CDR3 DNA reads TGTGCCAGCATGGGGGGCCAGTATAGCAATCAGCCCCAGCATTTT. Its translation: CASMGGQYSNQPQHF.

The rearrangement uses TRBV27 and TRBJ2-7, with a weak D call TRBD1 (6 bases). This CDR3 is 15 amino acids long. The germline V gene encodes CDR1 MNHEY and CDR2 SMNVEV (reference sequence). Trimming left V 5 bases short and J 2 bases short, with 16 bases between. In DNA form, the CDR3 reads TGTGCCAGCAGTCCCGACAGGTCCAAAGCCTACGAGCAGTACTTC. Residues: CASSPDRSKAYEQYF.

With respect to this clone: One junction end does not reproduce the germline sequence, and a read error may be involved. The gene calls are TRBV9 and TRBJ1-1; TRBD1 might be the D (6 bases). The CDR3 is 14 amino acids. Germline CDR1 SGDLS, CDR2 YYNGEE. In DNA form, the CDR3 reads TGTGCCAGCAGCGCGGGACACTTGAACGCTGAAGCTTTCTTT. It yields the protein CASSAGHLNAEAFF.

The rearrangement joins TRBV6-6 to TRBJ2-5; TRBD2 matches 8 bases. The trim removed 10 bases at V and 4 bases at J, leaving 17 bases unmatched. The CDR3 has 16 amino acids. CDR1 MNHNY and CDR2 SVGAGI come from the germline V gene (reference sequence). For the CDR3, the DNA is TGTGCCACCCACACCCGAGCGGGAGCAGGATTAGAGACCCAGTACTTC. This gives the protein CATHTRAGAGLETQYF.

This sequence joins TRBV7-2 and TRBJ2-3; no definite D call. The CDR3 covers 13 residues. Looked up from germline, CDR1 is SGHTA and CDR2 is FQGNSA. V lost 6 bases to trimming and J lost 9 bases, with 16 bases between them. The CDR3 sequence is CASSGPLRPTQYF. DNA for the CDR3: TGTGCCAGCAGTGGCCCCCTGAGGCCCACGCAGTATTTT.

This sequence joins TRBV2 and TRBJ2-5; TRBD2 aligns across 10 bases. J gave up 4 bases and V 6 bases, and 8 bases lay outside the gene matches. CDR3 length equals 15 residues. Germline V gene data show CDR1 as SNHLY and CDR2 as FYNNEI. The CDR3 is CASSDLAGVGETQYF. The CDR3 DNA follows: TGTGCCAGCAGCGATCTAGCGGGAGTGGGAGAGACCCAGTACTTC.

V is TRBV27 and J is TRBJ2-5, with TRBD2 matching 10 bases. The assigned J gene may be wrong: the sequence end matches TRBJ2-7 better. Germline V gene data show CDR1 as MNHEY and CDR2 as SMNVEV (reference sequence). This CDR3 contains 16 residues. DNA of the CDR3: TGTGCCAGCAGTTTATTTCCTAGCGGGGGTTCCTACGAGCAGTACTTC. This sequence encodes CASSLFPSGGSYEQYF.

A single count supports this clone. The chain has TRBV6-6 and TRBJ1-2, with 9 bases aligning to TRBD1. The CDR3 is 15 residues long. Germline assignment: CDR1 MNHNY and CDR2 SVGAGI (reference sequence). V shed 5 bases and J 2 bases; nucleotides not matched to a gene: 6. The chain's CDR3 is CASSTGGAENYGYTF. The CDR3 DNA follows: TGTGCCAGCAGTACAGGGGGCGCCGAGAACTATGGCTACACCTTC.

CDR3 residues: CASSLGLYSNQPQHF. In DNA form, the CDR3 reads TGTGCCAGCAGCTTAGGACTGTATAGCAATCAGCCCCAGCATTTT. This chain connects TRBV11-2 to TRBJ1-5; no reliable D call. The germline gives CDR1 SGHAT, CDR2 FQNNGV. Trimming cost V 1 base and J 0 bases, with 7 bases left between them. The CDR3 is made up of 15 amino acids.

This clone appeared once. The chain links TRBV18 to TRBJ2-1; D might be TRBD2 (5 bases). V dropped 1 base and J dropped 0 bases, with 13 bases sitting between them. The V gene's germline CDR1 is KGHSH and CDR2 LQKENI. This CDR3 spans 17 amino acids. The CDR3 is CASSPRTTGGSYNEQFF. DNA for the CDR3: TGTGCCAGCTCACCACGCACGACTGGAGGCTCCTACAATGAGCAGTTCTTC.

CDR3 sequence reads: CASSYGSGETQYF. CDR3 DNA sequence: TGTGCCAGCAGCTACGGCTCGGGCGAGACCCAGTACTTC. V is TRBV4-2 and J is TRBJ2-5, with D hard to call. The CDR3 has 13 amino acids. The ends were cut back, 5 bases at V and 5 bases at J, with 12 bases in the middle. Germline V gives CDR1 LGHNA, CDR2 YNFKEQ.

The rearrangement links TRBV6-5 to TRBJ2-7; 8 nucleotides agree with TRBD1. The CDR3 is made up of 13 amino acids. CDR1 and CDR2 from the germline V gene are MNHEY and SVGAGI. The trim removed 7 bases at V and 6 bases at J, leaving 8 bases unmatched. The CDR3 reads CASTFRTGLEQYF. DNA of the CDR3: TGTGCCAGCACCTTCCGGACAGGGCTCGAGCAGTACTTC.

CDR3 nucleotides: TGTGCCAGCAGCTTCGGTAACTATGGCTACACCTTC. Translation gives CASSFGNYGYTF. The chain employs TRBV11-1 and TRBJ1-2, with D unresolved. The CDR3 consists of 12 residues. Trimming removed 3 bases at V and 1 base at J, with 3 bases between. Germline-derived CDR1 and CDR2 are SGHAT and FQDESV (reference sequence). The variable domain in full, with the rest retrieved from reference TRBV11-1 and TRBJ1-2, is EAEVAQSPRYKITEKSQAVAFWCDPISGHATLYWYRQILGQGPELLVQFQDESVVDDSQLPKDRFSAERLKGVDSTLKIQPAELGDSAMYLCASSFGNYGYTFGSGTRLTVV.

V gene TRBV21-1 combines with J gene TRBJ1-5. TRBV21-1 represents a pseudogene. This CDR3 has 13 residues. The CDR3 is CASSKGSNQPQHF. The CDR3, as DNA: TGTGCCAGCAGCAAGGGGAGCAATCAGCCCCAGCATTTT.

CDR3 sequence: CASSQEDRTNTEAFF. CDR3 DNA: TGCGCCAGCAGCCAAGAGGACAGGACGAACACTGAAGCTTTCTTT. The chain couples TRBV4-1 to TRBJ1-1; 7 nucleotides line up with TRBD1. Germline assignment: CDR1 MGHRA and CDR2 YSYEKL. With 0 bases clipped from V and 1 base from J, the junction kept 2 bases outside the gene matches. The CDR3 length is 15 residues.

The chain links TRBV15 to TRBJ2-3; 8 nucleotides agree with TRBD2. The germline V gene has CDR1 LNHNV and CDR2 YYDKDF (reference sequence). The CDR3 has 15 amino acids. Losses at the gene ends were 1 base for V and 4 bases for J; bases not matched to a gene: 4. CDR3 sequence: CATSRGAGVSDTQYF. CDR3 nucleotide sequence: TGTGCCACCAGCAGAGGAGCGGGAGTCTCAGATACGCAGTATTTT.

The chain uses TRBV7-9 and TRBJ2-1, with TRBD2 matching 8 bases. The J segment lost 9 bases and the V segment lost 4 bases, leaving 8 bases of the junction unmatched. The germline V gene encodes CDR1 SEHNR and CDR2 FQNEAQ (reference sequence). The CDR3 loop spans 14 amino acids. The CDR3 spells CASSSREGWGEQFF. The DNA for the CDR3 is TGTGCCAGCAGCTCCCGGGAGGGTTGGGGTGAGCAGTTCTTC.

The chain links TRBV10-3 to TRBJ1-4; TRBD1 aligns across 7 bases. The CDR3 length is 14 residues. Per germline, CDR1 ENHRY and CDR2 SYGVKD. With 3 bases clipped from V and 5 bases from J, the junction kept 3 bases outside the gene matches. The CDR3 is CAISEGGGNEKLFF. DNA for the CDR3: TGTGCCATCAGTGAAGGGGGCGGGAATGAAAAACTGTTTTTT.

The sample holds one count of this clone. The rearrangement links TRBV7-6 to TRBJ2-1; D is perhaps TRBD2 (5 bases). Trimming removed 1 base from V and 3 bases from J, with 10 bases in between. Germline V gives CDR1 SGHVS, CDR2 FNYEAQ. This CDR3 is built from 15 residues. The CDR3 DNA reads TGTGCCAGCAGCTTAGGAAGCGGATACTACAATGAGCAGTTCTTC. It codes for CASSLGSGYYNEQFF.